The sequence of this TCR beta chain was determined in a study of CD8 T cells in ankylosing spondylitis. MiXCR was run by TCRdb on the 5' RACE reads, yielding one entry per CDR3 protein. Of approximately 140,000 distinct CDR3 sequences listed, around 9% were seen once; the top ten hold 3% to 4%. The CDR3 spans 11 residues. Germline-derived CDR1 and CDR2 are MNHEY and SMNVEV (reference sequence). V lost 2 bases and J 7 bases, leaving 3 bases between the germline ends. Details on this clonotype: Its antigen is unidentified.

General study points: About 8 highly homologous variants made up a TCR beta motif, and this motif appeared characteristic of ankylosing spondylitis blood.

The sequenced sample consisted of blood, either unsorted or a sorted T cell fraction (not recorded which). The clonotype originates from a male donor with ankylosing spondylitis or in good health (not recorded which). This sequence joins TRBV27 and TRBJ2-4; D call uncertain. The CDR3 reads CASSLGNIQYF. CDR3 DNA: TGTGCCAGCAGTTTAGGGAACATTCAGTACTTC.